Detailed here is one T cell receptor beta chain. The table came from immunoSEQ multiplex PCR; TCRdb's copy has only in-frame clones and leaves some out. The sample lists about 240,000 clones, about 88% occurring once. Germline values: CDR1 SGHNT, CDR2 YENEEA. The CDR3 runs 13 residues. J was trimmed by 7 bases and V by 3 bases; bases with no gene match: 5. The entry originates in a study of blood T cell repertoires in COVID-19. About the study: Sites across the United States, Italy and Spain contributed samples from acute and convalescent COVID-19. PBMCs, B-cell-depleted T cells, or T cells provided the cDNA or gDNA that made up the material.

The source is a woman between 45 and 65 years old with COVID-19, enrolled during active disease. The specimen sequenced was peripheral blood. The chain joins TRBV11-3 to TRBJ1-1; the match to TRBD1 covers 7 bases. The CDR3 is CASSFGTAYEAFF. The CDR3 DNA reads TGTGCCAGCAGCTTCGGGACAGCCTATGAAGCTTTCTTT.